What follows are 2 T cell receptor beta chains derived from one specimen sequenced in a study of T cells in Graves' hyperthyroidism and ophthalmopathy. From RNA transcripts, TCR beta CDR3 regions were amplified. The TCR CDR3 was amplified in a first-round RT-PCR using the HTBI primer set. TCRdb called the multiplex PCR reads again in MiXCR, with one record for every CDR3 protein. The data hold around 580,000 distinct CDR3 sequences, with 16% observed a single time. Sequenced sample: blood. The receptors here all came from a woman aged 18-35 years with Graves' hyperthyroidism.

This clonotype was recorded many times. The chain employs TRBV11-2 and TRBJ2-3; 10 bases match TRBD2. V dropped 0 bases and J dropped 0; count of bases not matched to a gene: 9. This CDR3 region has 19 residues. Germline V CDR1 and CDR2: SGHAT, FQNNGV. CDR3 amino acids: CASSLEWTSGKSSTDTQYF. The DNA of the CDR3 is TGTGCCAGCAGCTTAGAGTGGACTAGCGGAAAATCTAGCACAGATACGCAGTATTTT.

The chain uses TRBV5-1 and TRBJ1-3; 8 bases map to TRBD1. The CDR3 consists of 14 residues. J lost 2 bases, V lost 4 bases, and 2 bases had no gene match. CDR1 SGHRS and CDR2 YFSETQ come from the germline V gene. The DNA of the CDR3 is TGCGCCAGCAGCCAGACAGGGGCTGGAAACACCATATATTTT. It yields the protein CASSQTGAGNTIYF.